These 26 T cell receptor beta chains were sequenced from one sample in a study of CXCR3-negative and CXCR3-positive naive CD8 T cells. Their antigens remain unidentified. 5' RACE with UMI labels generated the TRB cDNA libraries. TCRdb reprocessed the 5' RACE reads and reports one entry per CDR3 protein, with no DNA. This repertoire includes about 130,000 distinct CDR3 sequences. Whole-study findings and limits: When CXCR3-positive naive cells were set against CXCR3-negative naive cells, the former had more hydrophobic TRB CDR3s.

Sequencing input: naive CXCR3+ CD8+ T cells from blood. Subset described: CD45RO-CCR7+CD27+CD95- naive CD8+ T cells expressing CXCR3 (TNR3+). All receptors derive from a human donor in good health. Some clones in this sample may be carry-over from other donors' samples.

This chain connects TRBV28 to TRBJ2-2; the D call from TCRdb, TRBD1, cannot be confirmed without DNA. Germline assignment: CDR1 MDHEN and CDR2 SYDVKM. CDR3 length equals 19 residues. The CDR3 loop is CASSSLIGGQGSNTGELFF.

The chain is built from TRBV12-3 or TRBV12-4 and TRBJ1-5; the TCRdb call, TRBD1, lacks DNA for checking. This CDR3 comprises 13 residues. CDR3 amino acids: CASQTAPNQPQHF.

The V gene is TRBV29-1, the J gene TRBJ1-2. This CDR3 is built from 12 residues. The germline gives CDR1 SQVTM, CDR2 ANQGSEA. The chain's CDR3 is CSVADSGNGYTF.

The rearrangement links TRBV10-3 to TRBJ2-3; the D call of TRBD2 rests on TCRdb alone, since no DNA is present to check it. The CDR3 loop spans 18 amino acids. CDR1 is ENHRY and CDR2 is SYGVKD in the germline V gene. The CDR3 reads CAISDITGDSGDTDTQYF.

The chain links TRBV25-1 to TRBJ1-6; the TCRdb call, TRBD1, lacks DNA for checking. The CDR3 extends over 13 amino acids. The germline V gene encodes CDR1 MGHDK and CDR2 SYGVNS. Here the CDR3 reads CASTRDGNSPLHF.

CDR3 loop: CASSIVVTRSHSGANVLTF. The J gene is TRBJ2-6, the V gene TRBV19; TCRdb selects TRBD2, and the lack of DNA leaves this call unchecked. Germline CDR1 and CDR2: LNHDA and SQIVND (reference sequence). The CDR3 consists of 19 residues.

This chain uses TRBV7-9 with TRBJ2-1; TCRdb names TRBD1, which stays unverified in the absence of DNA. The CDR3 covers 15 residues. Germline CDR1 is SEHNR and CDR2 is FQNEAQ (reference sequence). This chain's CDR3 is CASSSPGTGYNEQFF.

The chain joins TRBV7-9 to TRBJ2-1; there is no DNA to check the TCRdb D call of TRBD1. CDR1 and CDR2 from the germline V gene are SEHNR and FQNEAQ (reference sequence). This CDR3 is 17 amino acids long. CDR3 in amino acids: CASSPGIPDGSYNEQFF.

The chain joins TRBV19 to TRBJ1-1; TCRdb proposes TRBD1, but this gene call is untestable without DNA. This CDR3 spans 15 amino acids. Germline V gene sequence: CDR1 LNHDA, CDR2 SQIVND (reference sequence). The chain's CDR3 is CASSWGQPMNTEAFF.

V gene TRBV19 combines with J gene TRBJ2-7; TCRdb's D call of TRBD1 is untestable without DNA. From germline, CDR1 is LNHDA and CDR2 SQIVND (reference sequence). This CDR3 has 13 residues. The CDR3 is CASSRGQVGEQYF.

The CDR3 loop reads CASSYRDSDTQYF. The genes are TRBV6-5 and TRBJ2-3; TCRdb selects TRBD2, and the lack of DNA leaves this call unchecked. This CDR3 has 13 residues. Germline V CDR1 and CDR2: MNHEY, SVGAGI.

CDR3 in amino acids: CASSEGYTSDEQFF. This chain links TRBV25-1 with TRBJ2-1; the TRBD2 assignment by TCRdb is unverifiable without DNA. CDR3 length: 14 residues. Germline V CDR1 and CDR2: MGHDK, SYGVNS.

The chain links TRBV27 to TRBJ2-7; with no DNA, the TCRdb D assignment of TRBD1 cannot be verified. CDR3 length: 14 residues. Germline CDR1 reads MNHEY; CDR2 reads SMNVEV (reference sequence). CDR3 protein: CASSPWDREDEQYF.

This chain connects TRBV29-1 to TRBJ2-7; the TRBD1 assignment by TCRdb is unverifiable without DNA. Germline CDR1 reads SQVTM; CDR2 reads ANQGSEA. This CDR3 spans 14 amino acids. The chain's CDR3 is CSVDPGQGGYEQYF.

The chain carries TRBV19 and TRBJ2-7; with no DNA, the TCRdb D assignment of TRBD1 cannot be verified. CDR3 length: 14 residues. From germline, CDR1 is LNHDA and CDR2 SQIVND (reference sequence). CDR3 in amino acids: CASRLGQGSKVQYF.

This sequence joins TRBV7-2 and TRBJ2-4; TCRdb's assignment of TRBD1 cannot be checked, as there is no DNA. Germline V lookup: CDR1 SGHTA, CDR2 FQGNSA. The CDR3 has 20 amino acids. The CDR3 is CASSYPGTGAKRVDRNIQYF.

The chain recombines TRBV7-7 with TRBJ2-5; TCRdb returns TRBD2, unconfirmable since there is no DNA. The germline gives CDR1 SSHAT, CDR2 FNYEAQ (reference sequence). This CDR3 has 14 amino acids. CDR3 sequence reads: CASSYGAGKETQYF.

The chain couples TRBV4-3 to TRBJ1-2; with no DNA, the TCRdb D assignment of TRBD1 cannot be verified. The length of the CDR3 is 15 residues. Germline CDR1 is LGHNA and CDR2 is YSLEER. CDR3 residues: CASSQDDDRTYGYTF.

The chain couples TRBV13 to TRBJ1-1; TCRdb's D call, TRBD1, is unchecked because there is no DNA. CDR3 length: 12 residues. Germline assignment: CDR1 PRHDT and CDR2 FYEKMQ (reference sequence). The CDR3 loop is CASRGGTAEAFF.

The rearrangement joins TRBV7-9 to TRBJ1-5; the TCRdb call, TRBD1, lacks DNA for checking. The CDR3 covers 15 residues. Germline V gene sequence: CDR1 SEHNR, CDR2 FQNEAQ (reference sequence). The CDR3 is CASSGGQDSNQPQHF.

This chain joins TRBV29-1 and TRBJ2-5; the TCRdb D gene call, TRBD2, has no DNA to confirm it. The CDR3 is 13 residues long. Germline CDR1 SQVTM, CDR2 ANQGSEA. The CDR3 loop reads CSARLAGAQTQYF.

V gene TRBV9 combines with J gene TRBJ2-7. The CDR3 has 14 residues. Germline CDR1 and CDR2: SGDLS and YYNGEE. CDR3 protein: CASSVGGSSHEQYF. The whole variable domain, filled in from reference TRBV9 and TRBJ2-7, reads DSGVTQTPKHLITATGQRVTLRCSPRSGDLSVYWYQQSLDQGLQFLIQYYNGEERAKGNILERFSAQQFPDLHSELNLSSLELGDSALYFCASSVGGSSHEQYFGPGTRLTVT.

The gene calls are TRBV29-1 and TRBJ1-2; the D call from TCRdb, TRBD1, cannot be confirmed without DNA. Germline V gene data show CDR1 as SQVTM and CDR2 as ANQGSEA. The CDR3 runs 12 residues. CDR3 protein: CSVVDRYYGYTF. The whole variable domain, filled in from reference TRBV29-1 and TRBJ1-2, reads SAVISQKPSRDICQRGTSLTIQCQVDSQVTMMFWYRQQPGQSLTLIATANQGSEATYESGFVIDKFPISRPNLTFSTLTVSNMSPEDSSIYLCSVVDRYYGYTFGSGTRLTVV.

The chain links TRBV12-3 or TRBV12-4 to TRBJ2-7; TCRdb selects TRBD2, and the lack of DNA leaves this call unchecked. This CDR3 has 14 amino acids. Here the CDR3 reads CASSWAGGAYEQYF.

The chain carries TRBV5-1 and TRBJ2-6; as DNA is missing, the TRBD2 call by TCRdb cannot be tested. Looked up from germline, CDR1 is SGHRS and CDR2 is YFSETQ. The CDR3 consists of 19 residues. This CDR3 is CASSLGGLNWGTGANVLTF.

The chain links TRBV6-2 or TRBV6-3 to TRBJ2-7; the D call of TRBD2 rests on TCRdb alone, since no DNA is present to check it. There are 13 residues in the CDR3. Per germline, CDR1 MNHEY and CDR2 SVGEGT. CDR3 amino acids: CASHGSGNGEQYF.